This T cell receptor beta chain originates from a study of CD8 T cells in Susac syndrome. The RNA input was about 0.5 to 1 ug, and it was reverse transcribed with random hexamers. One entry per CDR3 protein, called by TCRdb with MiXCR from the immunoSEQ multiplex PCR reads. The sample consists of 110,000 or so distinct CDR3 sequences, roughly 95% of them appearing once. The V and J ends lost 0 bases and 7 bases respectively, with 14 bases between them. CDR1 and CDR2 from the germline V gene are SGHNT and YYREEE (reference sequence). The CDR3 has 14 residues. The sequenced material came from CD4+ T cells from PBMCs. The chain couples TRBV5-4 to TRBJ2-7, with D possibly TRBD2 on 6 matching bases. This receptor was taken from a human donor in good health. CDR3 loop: CASSLAAGIPEQYF. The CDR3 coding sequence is TGTGCCAGCAGCTTGGCCGCGGGAATTCCGGAGCAGTACTTC.